This T cell receptor beta chain was sequenced during a study of T cells after posttransplantation cyclophosphamide. The CDR3 contains 15 residues. Germline V CDR1 and CDR2: SGHNT, YENEEA. The V gene end was trimmed by 4 bases and the J gene end by 1 base; junction bases not matched to a gene: 5. Measured with immunoSEQ multiplex PCR; TCRdb has only the in-frame clones, and not every one. Of tens of thousands of clones in the sample, about 90% were seen once. Cyclophosphamide on days +3 and +4 followed busulfan-fludarabine conditioning and a marrow graft. Here the sequenced sample was PBMCs, taken after allogeneic stem cell transplant with posttransplant cyclophosphamide. The chain employs TRBV11-3 and TRBJ1-2; 8 bases match TRBD1. The clonotype comes from a female patient in her 30s who received an allogeneic stem cell transplant from an unrelated donor, was CMV-positive, and had no GVHD. Some T cells may be graft donor cells. The CDR3 protein is CASSSGQGSNYGYTF. CDR3 in DNA: TGTGCCAGCAGCTCTGGACAGGGTAGTAACTATGGCTACACCTTC.